The clone carrying this TCR beta chain has only a few counts. Its antigen is undetermined. The data were obtained in a study of T cell responses to AZD1222 COVID-19 vaccine. CDR1 and CDR2 (germline): SGHDT, YYEEEE. The CDR3 length is 16 residues. V lost 1 base, J lost 9 bases, and 17 bases lay in between. This table comes from immunoSEQ multiplex PCR, and its TCRdb copy is limited to in-frame clones, with some not included. The data hold more than 150,000 clones, with approximately 90% observed a single time. Study observations and caveats: At baseline, just a handful of AZD1222 recipients tested seropositive.

The chain carries TRBV5-6 and TRBJ1-6; D unclear. The source of this sequence is an adult who received the AZD1222 COVID-19 vaccine. The sample was peripheral blood, taken 28 days after the second AZD1222 dose. The CDR3 coding sequence is TGTGCCAGCAGCTTGTTCGGGGAGGGTGGATTTTCACCCCTCCACTTT. Its protein product is CASSLFGEGGFSPLHF.